This TCR beta chain is drawn from a study of blood T cells in healthy people across ages. The people who gave samples were healthy Caucasians from Russia, aged roughly 6 to 100. Every sample gave at least 6 micrograms of total RNA when it was extracted. PCR was performed a second time for roughly 7 to 11 cycles using a sample-barcoded 5' primer and a J-beta primer mix. TCRdb passed the 5' RACE reads through MiXCR, listing each CDR3 protein once. The data contain about 580,000 distinct CDR3 sequences, roughly 48% of them seen just once; the ten biggest clones take up 20% to 25%. The CDR3 extends over 13 amino acids. Germline CDR1 and CDR2: LNHDA and SQIVND (reference sequence). The J segment lost 9 bases and the V segment lost 5 bases, leaving 7 bases of the junction unmatched. Notes on this clonotype: Its antigen is unknown.

Study-wide points: Donors of long life had a larger count of naive CD4+ cells and greater diversity than aged donors.

The specimen was blood. This chain links TRBV19 with TRBJ2-1; 7 nucleotides line up with TRBD1. This sequence originates from an elderly man in good health. The CDR3 loop reads CASSVTGVPEQFF. The DNA of the CDR3 is TGTGCCAGTAGTGTTACAGGGGTACCTGAGCAGTTCTTC. The full variable domain, completed using reference TRBV19 and TRBJ2-1, is DGGITQSPKYLFRKEGQNVTLSCEQNLNHDAMYWYRQDPGQGLRLIYYSQIVNDFQKGDIAEGYSVSREKKESFPLTVTSAQKNPTAFYLCASSVTGVPEQFFGPGTRLTVL.